The sequence of this TCR beta chain was determined in a study of shared clonotypes between healthy human individuals (TCRdb year 2020). Regarding the study in general: The cohort included a few men and a couple of women between 18 and 49 years of age. To estimate repertoire size and how much clonotypes are shared between individuals, the study performed deep sequencing of blood TCR repertoires from five healthy adults. For each donor, three plates each were used for CD4 naive and CD4 memory, two plates were used for CD8 naive, and one plate was used for CD8 memory. Per donor, leukapheresis produced somewhere between about 0.85 and 9.5 billion PBMCs. To increase sequencing depth and limit assay-specific biases, TCR repertoire library preparation and sequencing were carried out by different laboratories using diverse techniques.

Healthy HIV-negative adults with no recently reported acute infections or vaccinations were included as donors. All donors were Caucasian adults living in Nashville, Tennessee, USA. Magnetic negative selection was used to enrich CD4+ T cells, after which naive cells were positively selected on CD45RA and the negative fraction became the memory subset. Blood was collected by leukapheresis, and PBMCs were isolated by Ficoll-Histopaque density gradient centrifugation and then cryopreserved in liquid nitrogen vapor phase. Analytical flow cytometry was used to check the purity and quantity of every magnetically sorted T cell population. Genomic DNA was isolated from each sorted fraction and quantified by UV absorbance on a Nanodrop 2000c. TCR CDR3 regions were amplified from genomic DNA by multiplex PCR using the deep immunoSEQ assay. Genomic DNA extracted from each cell subset was distributed evenly over all wells of several immunoSEQ 96-well plates, and each plate served as one replicate. For sorted subsets, roughly 200 ng of genomic DNA, equivalent to some 30,000 T cell genomes, went into each replicate PCR. Purified libraries were quantified with a Qubit 3.0 fluorometer, sized on a Bioanalyzer 2100, and re-quantified with the KAPA Library Quantification kit. Each immunoSEQ 96-well plate was sequenced on its own single-read 150-cycle Illumina NextSeq 550 flow cell. The authors' analysis ran thus. Because the immunoSEQ output held only junctional sequences and lacked quality scores, the filtering could not match the filtering applied to full-length reads. To assign V/J genes and CDR3, sequences were annotated using PyIR, a Python wrapper for IgBLAST v1.9, with IMGT germline references. Reads were removed for weak V/J assignments (E-value above 1e-6), missing CDR3, stop codons, out-of-frame junctions, or ambiguous translated residues. A V3J clonotype was defined by an identical inferred V gene, J gene, and CDR3 amino acid sequence. To compute the percentage overlap between repertoires, the number of shared unique clonotypes was divided by the size of the smaller repertoire. Repertoire richness was assessed with RTK rarefaction, the Chao1 estimator, and Recon v2.1 estimates of unobserved clonotypes. Generation probabilities for all TCRbeta clonotypes obtained by the gDNA method from a handful of donors were computed using OLGA. The table comes from immuneACCESS by way of TCRdb, which keeps in-frame sequences with V and J called. Part of the clones is missing from these tables; in studies checked, under half for an unresolved V gene and the rest for unknown reasons. D and trimming were read from the DNA, whereas the V and J calls and clone size are those reported in that table. This sample comprises some 500,000 clones, 96% of them detected only once. The top ten clones comprise 0.055% to 0.075% of the sample.

Overall study outcomes, separate from this receptor: Naive subsets generally had larger estimated clonotype richness than memory subsets did. Even with the large sequencing depth, rarefaction of the sorted-subset datasets indicated that sequencing was incomplete. Clonotypes shared by all four sorted-subset donors showed higher generation probabilities than non-shared clonotypes. When several donors were compared, the shared fraction of clonotypes was around 5% for naive CD4, roughly 3.3% for naive CD8, 2.3% for memory CD4, and less than 0.45% for memory CD8. Based on pairwise subsampling, the degree of clonotype sharing among donors was expected to be affected by sequencing depth. Because the study included a small number of donors, the genetic and exposure-history diversity represented was limited. Sampling was limited to blood, and TCR repertoires in tissue likely differ from TCR repertoires in blood.

The CDR3, from cysteine to phenylalanine, totals 11 residues. Of all the DNA, just the CDR3 is kept, 33 bases in frame from base 1. CDR1 and CDR2 (SGHAT, FQNNGV) derive from the germline V gene. V lost 5 bases and J lost 7 bases; the stretch between them is 7 bases long. Comment on this clone: The clone's antigen remains unknown. No base quality information exists; no much larger clone differs at one position.

The chain couples TRBV11-2 to TRBJ2-3; the D assignment is uncertain and may be TRBD1 or TRBD2, with 5 bases supporting each. Material for sequencing was naive CD4+ T cells sorted from blood. The meaning of the sample's cell subset or site label: CD45RA+ positively selected. This TCR derives from a woman in her twenties or thirties in good health. CDR3 region: CASSRDHTQYF. In nucleotides, the sequence is TGTGCCAGCAGCCGGGACCATACGCAGTATTTT.